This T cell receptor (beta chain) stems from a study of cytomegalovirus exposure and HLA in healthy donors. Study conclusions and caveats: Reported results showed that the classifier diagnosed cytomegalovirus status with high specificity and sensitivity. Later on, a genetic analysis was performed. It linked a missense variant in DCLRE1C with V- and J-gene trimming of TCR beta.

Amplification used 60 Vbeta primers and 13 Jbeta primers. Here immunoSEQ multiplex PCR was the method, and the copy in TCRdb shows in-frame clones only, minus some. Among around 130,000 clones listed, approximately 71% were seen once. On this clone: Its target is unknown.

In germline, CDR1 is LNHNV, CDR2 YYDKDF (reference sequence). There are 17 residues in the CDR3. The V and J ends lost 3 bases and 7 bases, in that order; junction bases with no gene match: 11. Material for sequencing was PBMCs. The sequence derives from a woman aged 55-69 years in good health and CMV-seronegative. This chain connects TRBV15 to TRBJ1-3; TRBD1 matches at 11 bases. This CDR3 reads CATSRPPGWTGGNTIYF. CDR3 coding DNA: TGTGCCACCAGCAGGCCCCCGGGGTGGACAGGGGGCAACACCATATATTTT.